The 4 T cell receptor beta chains listed next were all sequenced from one sample in a study of blood T cell repertoires in COVID-19. Only in-frame clones appear in the TCRdb table, and some are missing; sequencing was by immunoSEQ multiplex PCR. The sample contains around 99,000 clones, roughly 84% of which appear only once. Sequencing input: peripheral blood. The receptors stem from a woman aged 50 to 65 with acute or convalescent COVID-19.

The chain couples TRBV6-6 to TRBJ2-2; 8 nucleotides match TRBD2. Germline V CDR1 and CDR2: MNHNY, SVGAGI (reference sequence). The CDR3 loop spans 16 amino acids. Unmatched junction bases numbered 7, after V lost 3 bases and J lost 4 bases. CDR3 in DNA: TGTGCCAGCAGTTATGCGGGCGGGGGGATCACCGGGGAGCTGTTTTTT. Translated, it gives CASSYAGGGITGELFF.

This clone was found a few times. This chain uses TRBV19 with TRBJ1-5, with 9 bases fitting TRBD1. The CDR3 spans 17 residues. Germline V CDR1 and CDR2: LNHDA, SQIVND (reference sequence). V lost 7 bases, J lost 0 bases, and 10 bases stayed unmatched. DNA for the CDR3: TGTGCCAGTACGTTAACAGGGGGCATCCTTAGCAATCAGCCCCAGCATTTT. Encoded protein: CASTLTGGILSNQPQHF.

The chain has TRBV9 and TRBJ1-1; 7 positions agree with TRBD1. This CDR3 has 17 amino acids. Unmatched junction bases numbered 8, after V lost 0 bases and J lost 0 bases. In germline, CDR1 is SGDLS, CDR2 YYNGEE. CDR3 nucleotides: TGTGCCAGCAGCGTAGACCCGACAGGGCCTATGAACACTGAAGCTTTCTTT. The encoded protein is CASSVDPTGPMNTEAFF.

The rearrangement links TRBV6-6 to TRBJ2-1; 11 nucleotides match TRBD2. CDR3 size: 20 residues. Germline trimming cut 6 bases from V and 0 bases from J; bases unmatched to any gene: 16. Germline values: CDR1 MNHNY, CDR2 SVGAGI (reference sequence). In DNA form, the CDR3 reads TGTGCCAGCAGCGGGGCCTTGGCTAGCGGGGGGACTTTCTCCTACAATGAGCAGTTCTTC. Encoded protein: CASSGALASGGTFSYNEQFF.